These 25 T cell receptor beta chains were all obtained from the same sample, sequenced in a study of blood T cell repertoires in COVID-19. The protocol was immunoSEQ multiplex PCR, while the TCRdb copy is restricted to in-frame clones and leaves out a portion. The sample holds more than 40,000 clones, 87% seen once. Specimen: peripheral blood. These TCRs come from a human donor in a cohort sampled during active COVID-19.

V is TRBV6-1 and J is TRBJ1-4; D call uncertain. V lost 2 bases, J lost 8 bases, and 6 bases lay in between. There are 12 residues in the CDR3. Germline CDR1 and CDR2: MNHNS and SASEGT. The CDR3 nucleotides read TGTGCCAGCAGTGAACCACGGGAAAAACTGTTTTTT. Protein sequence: CASSEPREKLFF.

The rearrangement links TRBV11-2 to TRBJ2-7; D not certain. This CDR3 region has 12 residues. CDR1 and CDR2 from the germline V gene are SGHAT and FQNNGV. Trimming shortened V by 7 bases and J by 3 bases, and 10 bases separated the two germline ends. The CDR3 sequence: CASTELDYEQYF. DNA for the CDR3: TGTGCCAGCACTGAACTTGACTACGAGCAGTACTTC.

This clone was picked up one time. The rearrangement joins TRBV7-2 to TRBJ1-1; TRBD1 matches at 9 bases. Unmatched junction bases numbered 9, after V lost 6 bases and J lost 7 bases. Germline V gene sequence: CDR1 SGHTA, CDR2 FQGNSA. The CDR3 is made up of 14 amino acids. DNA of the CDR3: TGTGCCAGCAGACGTACAGGGGGCGGCGGTGAAGCTTTCTTT. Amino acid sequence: CASRRTGGGGEAFF. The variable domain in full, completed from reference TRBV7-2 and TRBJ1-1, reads GAGVSQSPSNKVTEKGKDVELRCDPISGHTALYWYRQSLGQGLEFLIYFQGNSAPDKSGLPSDRFSAERTGGSVSTLTIQRTQQEDSAVYLCASRRTGGGGEAFFGQGTRLTVV.

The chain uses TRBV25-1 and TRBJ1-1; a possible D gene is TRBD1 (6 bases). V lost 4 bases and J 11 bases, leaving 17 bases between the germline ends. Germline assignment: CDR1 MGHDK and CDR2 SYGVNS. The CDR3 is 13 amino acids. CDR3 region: CASSVRGTAGAFF. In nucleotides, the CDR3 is TGTGCCAGCAGTGTGAGGGGGACCGCCGGGGCTTTCTTT.

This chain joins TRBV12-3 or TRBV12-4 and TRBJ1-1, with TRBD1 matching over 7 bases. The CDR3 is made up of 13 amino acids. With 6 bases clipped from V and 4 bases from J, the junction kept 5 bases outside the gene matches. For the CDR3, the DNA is TGTGCCAGCAGGCAGGGGGTTGGCACTGAAGCTTTCTTT. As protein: CASRQGVGTEAFF.

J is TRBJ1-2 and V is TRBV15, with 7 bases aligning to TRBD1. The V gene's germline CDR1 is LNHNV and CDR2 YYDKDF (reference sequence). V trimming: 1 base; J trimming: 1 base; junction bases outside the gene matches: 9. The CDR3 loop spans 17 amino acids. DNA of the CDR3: TGTGCCACCAGCAGAGCAGAAGACAGGGATTATAACTATGGCTACACCTTC. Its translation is CATSRAEDRDYNYGYTF.

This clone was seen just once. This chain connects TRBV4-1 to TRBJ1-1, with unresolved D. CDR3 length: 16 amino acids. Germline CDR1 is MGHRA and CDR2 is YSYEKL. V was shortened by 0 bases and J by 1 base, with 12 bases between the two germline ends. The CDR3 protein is CASSQDQENSNTEAFF. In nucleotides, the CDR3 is TGCGCCAGCAGCCAAGATCAGGAAAACTCGAACACTGAAGCTTTCTTT.

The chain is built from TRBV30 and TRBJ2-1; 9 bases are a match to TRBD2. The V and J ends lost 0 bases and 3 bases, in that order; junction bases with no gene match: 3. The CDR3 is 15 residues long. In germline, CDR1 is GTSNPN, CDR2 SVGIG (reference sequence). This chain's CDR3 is CAWSVRSGGYNEQFF. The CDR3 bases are TGTGCCTGGAGTGTACGTAGCGGGGGCTACAATGAGCAGTTCTTC. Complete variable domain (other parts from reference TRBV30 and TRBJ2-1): SQTIHQWPATLVQPVGSPLSLECTVEGTSNPNLYWYRQAAGRGLQLLFYSVGIGQISSEVPQNLSASRPQDRQFILSSKKLLLSDSGFYLCAWSVRSGGYNEQFFGPGTRLTVL.

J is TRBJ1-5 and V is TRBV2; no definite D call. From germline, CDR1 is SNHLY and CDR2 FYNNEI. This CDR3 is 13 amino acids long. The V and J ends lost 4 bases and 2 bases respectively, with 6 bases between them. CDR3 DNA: TGTGCCAGCAGTGCGGAGGGCAATCAGCCCCAGCATTTT. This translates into CASSAEGNQPQHF.

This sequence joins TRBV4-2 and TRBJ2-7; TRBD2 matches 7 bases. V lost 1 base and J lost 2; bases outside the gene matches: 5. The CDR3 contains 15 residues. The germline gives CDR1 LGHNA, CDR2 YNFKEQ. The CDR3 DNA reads TGTGCCAGCAGCCAAGGAAGCGGGGAACCCTACGAGCAGTACTTC. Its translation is CASSQGSGEPYEQYF.

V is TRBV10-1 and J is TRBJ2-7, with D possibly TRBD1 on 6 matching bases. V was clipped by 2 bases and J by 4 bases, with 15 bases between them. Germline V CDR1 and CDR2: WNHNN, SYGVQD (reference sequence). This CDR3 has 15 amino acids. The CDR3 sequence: CASSESSDRKYEQYF. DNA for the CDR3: TGCGCCAGCAGTGAGAGTTCCGACAGGAAATACGAGCAGTACTTC.

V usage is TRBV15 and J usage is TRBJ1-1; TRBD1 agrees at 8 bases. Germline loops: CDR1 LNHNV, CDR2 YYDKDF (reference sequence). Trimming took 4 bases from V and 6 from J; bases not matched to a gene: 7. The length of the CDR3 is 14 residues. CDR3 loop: CATSKGQVSSEAFF. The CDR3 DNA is TGTGCCACCAGCAAGGGACAGGTCAGTTCTGAAGCTTTCTTT.

CDR3 amino acids: CASSLVVGSGEQYF. In DNA form, the CDR3 reads TGTGCCAGCAGCTTAGTAGTGGGCTCGGGGGAGCAGTACTTC. The rearrangement uses TRBV11-2 and TRBJ2-7; TRBD2 might be the D (5 bases). This CDR3 region has 14 residues. The germline CDR1 and CDR2 sequences are SGHAT and FQNNGV. V was pared by 1 base and J by 7 bases, with 14 bases between. Complete variable domain (other parts from reference TRBV11-2 and TRBJ2-7): EAGVAQSPRYKIIEKRQSVAFWCNPISGHATLYWYQQILGQGPKLLIQFQNNGVVDDSQLPKDRFSAERLKGVDSTLKIQPAKLEDSAVYLCASSLVVGSGEQYFGPGTRLTVT.

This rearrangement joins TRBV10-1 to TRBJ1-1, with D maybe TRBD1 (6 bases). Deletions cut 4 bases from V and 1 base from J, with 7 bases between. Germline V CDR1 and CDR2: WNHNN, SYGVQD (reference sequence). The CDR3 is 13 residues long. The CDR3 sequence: CASSGTANTEAFF. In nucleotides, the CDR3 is TGCGCCAGCAGTGGGACAGCGAACACTGAAGCTTTCTTT.

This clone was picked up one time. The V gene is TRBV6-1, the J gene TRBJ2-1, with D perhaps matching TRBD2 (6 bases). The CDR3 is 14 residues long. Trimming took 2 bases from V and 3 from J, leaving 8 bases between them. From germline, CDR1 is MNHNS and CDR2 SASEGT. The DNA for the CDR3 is TGTGCCAGCAGTGAATCTAGCGACTACAATGAGCAGTTCTTC. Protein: CASSESSDYNEQFF.

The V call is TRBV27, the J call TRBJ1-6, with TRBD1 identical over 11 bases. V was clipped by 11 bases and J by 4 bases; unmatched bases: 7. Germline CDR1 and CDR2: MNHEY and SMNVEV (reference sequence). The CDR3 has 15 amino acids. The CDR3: CASGQGARYNSPLHF. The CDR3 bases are TGTGCCTCCGGACAGGGGGCTAGGTATAATTCACCCCTCCACTTT.

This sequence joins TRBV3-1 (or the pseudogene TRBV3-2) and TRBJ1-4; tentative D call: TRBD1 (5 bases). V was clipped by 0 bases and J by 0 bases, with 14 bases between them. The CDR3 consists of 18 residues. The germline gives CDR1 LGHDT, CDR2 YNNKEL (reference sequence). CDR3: CASSQENKRGATNEKLFF. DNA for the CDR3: TGTGCCAGCAGCCAAGAAAACAAAAGGGGTGCAACTAATGAAAAACTGTTTTTT.

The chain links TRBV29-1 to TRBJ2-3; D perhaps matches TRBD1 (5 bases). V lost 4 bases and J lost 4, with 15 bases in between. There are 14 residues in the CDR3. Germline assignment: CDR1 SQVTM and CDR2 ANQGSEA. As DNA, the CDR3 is TGCAGCGTTGGTCCTGCAGGGTGGTCAGATACGCAGTATTTT. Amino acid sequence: CSVGPAGWSDTQYF.

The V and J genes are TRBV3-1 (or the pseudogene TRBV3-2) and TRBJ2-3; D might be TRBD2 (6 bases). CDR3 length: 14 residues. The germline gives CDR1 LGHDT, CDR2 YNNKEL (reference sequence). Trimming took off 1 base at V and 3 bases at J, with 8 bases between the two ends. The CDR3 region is CASSQGRGTDTQYF. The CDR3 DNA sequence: TGTGCCAGCAGCCAAGGGAGGGGAACAGATACGCAGTATTTT.

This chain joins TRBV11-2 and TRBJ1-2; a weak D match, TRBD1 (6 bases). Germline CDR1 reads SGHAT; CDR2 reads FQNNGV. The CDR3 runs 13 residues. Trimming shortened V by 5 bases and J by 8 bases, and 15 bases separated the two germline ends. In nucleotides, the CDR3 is TGTGCCAGCAGCCACGGGGGGGCAAACGGCTACACCTTC. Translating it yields CASSHGGANGYTF.

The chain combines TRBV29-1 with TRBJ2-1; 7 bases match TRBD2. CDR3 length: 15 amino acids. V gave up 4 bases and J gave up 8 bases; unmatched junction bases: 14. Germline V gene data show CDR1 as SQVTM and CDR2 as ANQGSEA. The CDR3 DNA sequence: TGCAGCGTTGCCTCCCGAGCGGGACCCTGGCATGAGCAGTTCTTC. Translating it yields CSVASRAGPWHEQFF.

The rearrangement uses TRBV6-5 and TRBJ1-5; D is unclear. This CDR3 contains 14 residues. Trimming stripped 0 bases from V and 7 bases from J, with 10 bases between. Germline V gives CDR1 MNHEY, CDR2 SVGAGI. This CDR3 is CASSYSGVGQPQHF. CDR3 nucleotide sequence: TGTGCCAGCAGTTACTCGGGAGTCGGGCAGCCCCAGCATTTT.

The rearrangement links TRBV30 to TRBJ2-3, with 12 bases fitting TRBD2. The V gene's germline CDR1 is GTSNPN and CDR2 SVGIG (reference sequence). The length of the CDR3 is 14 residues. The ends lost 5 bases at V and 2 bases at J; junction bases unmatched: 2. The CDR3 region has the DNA TGTGCCTGGGGGACTAGCGGGTCCACAGATACGCAGTATTTT. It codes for CAWGTSGSTDTQYF.

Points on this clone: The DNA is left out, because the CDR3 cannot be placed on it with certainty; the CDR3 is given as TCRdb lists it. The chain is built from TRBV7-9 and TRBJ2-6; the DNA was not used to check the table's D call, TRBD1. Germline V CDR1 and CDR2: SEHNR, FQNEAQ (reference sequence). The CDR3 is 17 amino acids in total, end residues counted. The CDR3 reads CASSSSDRSSGANVLTF.

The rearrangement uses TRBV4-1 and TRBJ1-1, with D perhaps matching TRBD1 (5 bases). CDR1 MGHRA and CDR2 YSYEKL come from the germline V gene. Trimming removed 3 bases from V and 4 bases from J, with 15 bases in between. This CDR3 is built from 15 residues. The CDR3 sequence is CASSQMGDLGTEAFF. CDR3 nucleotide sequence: TGCGCCAGCAGCCAGATGGGGGACTTGGGCACTGAAGCTTTCTTT.